One and the same sample provided the 24 T cell receptor beta chains below, sequenced in a study of cytomegalovirus exposure and HLA in healthy donors. Researchers ran the PCR with 60 Vbeta and 13 Jbeta primers. Some clones are missing from TCRdb's copy, which holds only in-frame ones; the method was immunoSEQ multiplex PCR. Recorded for this sample: approximately 190,000 clones. Sequences were obtained from PBMCs. All receptors come from a man aged 30 to 45 in good health and CMV-seronegative.

The chain couples TRBV15 to TRBJ1-1, with D possibly matching TRBD1 (5 bases). Germline CDR1 and CDR2: LNHNV and YYDKDF (reference sequence). The CDR3 covers 12 residues. V lost 2 bases and J 8 bases, leaving 9 bases between the germline ends. The CDR3 protein is CATSRLDSEAFF. The CDR3 coding sequence is TGTGCCACCAGCAGACTTGACAGCGAAGCTTTCTTT.

This chain links TRBV5-4 with TRBJ1-2; D perhaps matches TRBD1 (6 bases). Germline CDR1 and CDR2: SGHNT and YYREEE (reference sequence). The CDR3 has 15 residues. V was trimmed by 2 bases and J by 7 bases, leaving 18 bases between them. The CDR3 DNA reads as TGTGCCAGCAGCTTTAGACAGGATCGTTACTCTGGCTACACCTTC. This codes for CASSFRQDRYSGYTF.

The rearrangement joins TRBV9 to TRBJ2-5, with a weak D call TRBD2 (6 bases). The germline V gene encodes CDR1 SGDLS and CDR2 YYNGEE. The germline V and J ends were trimmed by 3 bases and 7 bases, with 16 bases remaining between them. The CDR3 extends over 14 amino acids. The CDR3 is CASSAWDPGGTQYF. For the CDR3, the DNA is TGTGCCAGCAGCGCTTGGGACCCCGGGGGGACCCAGTACTTC. The variable domain in full, with the rest retrieved from reference TRBV9 and TRBJ2-5, is DSGVTQTPKHLITATGQRVTLRCSPRSGDLSVYWYQQSLDQGLQFLIQYYNGEERAKGNILERFSAQQFPDLHSELNLSSLELGDSALYFCASSAWDPGGTQYFGPGTRLLVL.

This sequence joins TRBV4-2 and TRBJ2-3, with 10 bases identical to TRBD2. The CDR3 loop spans 15 amino acids. Germline CDR1 is LGHNA and CDR2 is YNFKEQ. The junction had 7 bases not matched to a gene; V was cut back by 1 base and J by 9 bases. The CDR3 DNA sequence: TGTGCCAGCAGCCAAGGTCTAGCGGGGGCCCAGACGCAGTATTTT. This codes for CASSQGLAGAQTQYF.

This chain uses TRBV6-1 with TRBJ2-2; 7 nucleotides agree with TRBD2. This CDR3 is 14 amino acids long. From germline, CDR1 is MNHNS and CDR2 SASEGT. V gave up 8 bases and J gave up 0 bases; unmatched junction bases: 3. The CDR3: CASEAGTNTGELFF. The CDR3 DNA reads as TGTGCCAGCGAAGCGGGGACGAACACCGGGGAGCTGTTTTTT.

The J gene is TRBJ2-1, the V gene TRBV9; the D is unclear. The CDR3 has 14 amino acids. With 2 bases removed from V and 5 bases from J, the gap between germline ends came to 11 bases. The germline V gene encodes CDR1 SGDLS and CDR2 YYNGEE. CDR3 loop: CASSVLVADNEQFF. The CDR3, as DNA: TGTGCCAGCAGCGTTCTAGTGGCGGACAATGAGCAGTTCTTC.

The chain links TRBV2 to TRBJ2-2; 7 bases align to TRBD1. Germline-derived CDR1 and CDR2 are SNHLY and FYNNEI. The CDR3 has 11 amino acids. Germline trimming cut 8 bases from V and 7 bases from J; bases unmatched to any gene: 1. The CDR3 region is CASGTDGELFF. The CDR3 coding sequence is TGTGCCAGCGGGACAGACGGGGAGCTGTTTTTT.

The V call is TRBV11-1, the J call TRBJ2-7; 8 bases agree with TRBD2. From germline, CDR1 is SGHAT and CDR2 FQDESV (reference sequence). J gave up 3 bases and V 5 bases, and 9 bases lay outside the gene matches. CDR3 length equals 15 residues. The DNA of the CDR3 is TGTGCCAGCAGCCGACCGGGAGGGCCCTTCTACGAGCAGTACTTC. It encodes CASSRPGGPFYEQYF.

The J gene is TRBJ1-1, the V gene TRBV7-8; D possibly corresponds to TRBD1 (5 bases). Germline CDR1 and CDR2: SGHVS and FQNEAQ. The V gene lost 5 bases and the J gene lost 0 bases, with 10 bases spanning the gap. This CDR3 contains 14 residues. CDR3 region: CASSPKQVNTEAFF. The CDR3 nucleotides are TGTGCCAGCAGCCCCAAACAGGTGAACACTGAAGCTTTCTTT.

The genes are TRBV2 and TRBJ2-7, with 8 bases identical to TRBD2. The V gene end was trimmed by 3 bases and the J gene end by 0 bases; junction bases not matched to a gene: 4. This CDR3 contains 15 residues. The V gene's germline CDR1 is SNHLY and CDR2 FYNNEI. The CDR3 sequence: CASSEGGRLSYEQYF. The CDR3 DNA is TGTGCCAGCAGTGAGGGCGGGAGGCTCTCCTACGAGCAGTACTTC.

As for this clone: A junction boundary mismatches the germline segment, possibly from a read error. The V gene is TRBV28, the J gene TRBJ1-6, with D perhaps TRBD1 (6 bases). CDR3 length: 17 residues. From germline, CDR1 is MDHEN and CDR2 SYDVKM. CDR3 loop: CASSLSGGRTYNSPLHF. The DNA of the CDR3 is TGTGCCAGCAGCTTATCCGGGGGGCGCACCTATAATTCACCCCTCCACTTT.

This sequence joins TRBV19 and TRBJ2-7; TRBD1 might be the D (5 bases). This CDR3 has 13 amino acids. Trimming removed 9 bases from V and 2 bases from J, with 14 bases in between. The germline CDR1 and CDR2 sequences are LNHDA and SQIVND (reference sequence). In DNA form, the CDR3 reads TGTGCCAGCAGACAGACCCTGGCCTACGAGCAGTACTTC. Translating it yields CASRQTLAYEQYF.

The chain has TRBV18 and TRBJ1-1; D is unresolved. CDR3 size: 14 residues. CDR1 KGHSH and CDR2 LQKENI come from the germline V gene. V was trimmed by 3 bases and J by 6 bases, leaving 14 bases between them. In DNA, the CDR3 is TGTGCCAGCTCACCGGCGGCTGACGGAGCTGAAGCTTTCTTT. Translating gives CASSPAADGAEAFF.

The genes are TRBV7-2 and TRBJ1-1; 9 bases map to TRBD1. Trimming took 3 bases from V and 6 from J; bases not matched to a gene: 8. The CDR3 has 15 residues. From germline, CDR1 is SGHTA and CDR2 FQGNSA. CDR3 in DNA: TGTGCCAGCAGCTTCCAGACAGGGGGTCTGTCTGAAGCTTTCTTT. This encodes CASSFQTGGLSEAFF.

The chain couples TRBV7-9 to TRBJ2-1; weak D call: TRBD2 (5 bases). V was pared by 6 bases and J by 1 base, with 22 bases between. Germline CDR1 and CDR2: SEHNR and FQNEAQ (reference sequence). This CDR3 is 18 amino acids long. The DNA for the CDR3 is TGTGCCAGCAGGTTTGCGAGCGGCGGACTGGGGTCCTACAATGAGCAGTTCTTC. This sequence encodes CASRFASGGLGSYNEQFF.

The V gene is TRBV7-2, the J gene TRBJ2-1, with TRBD2 matching 10 bases. With 2 bases clipped from V and 1 base from J, the junction kept 5 bases outside the gene matches. CDR1 and CDR2 from the germline V gene are SGHTA and FQGNSA. The CDR3 runs 17 residues. CDR3 region: CASSLSRTSGSYNEQFF. The CDR3 DNA sequence: TGTGCCAGCAGCTTATCTCGGACTAGCGGTTCCTACAATGAGCAGTTCTTC.

The rearrangement joins TRBV19 to TRBJ2-7; 7 nucleotides match TRBD2. Germline CDR1 LNHDA, CDR2 SQIVND (reference sequence). The ends lost 1 base at V and 0 bases at J; junction bases unmatched: 6. This CDR3 contains 16 residues. The CDR3 loop is CASSIVYGGSSYEQYF. DNA of the CDR3: TGTGCCAGTAGTATAGTTTACGGCGGGAGCTCCTACGAGCAGTACTTC.

This chain connects TRBV4-3 to TRBJ1-6, with 9 bases matching TRBD1. With 3 bases clipped from V and 7 bases from J, the junction kept 10 bases outside the gene matches. The CDR3 sequence is 17 residues long. Germline V gene data show CDR1 as LGHNA and CDR2 as YSLEER. The CDR3 DNA follows: TGCGCCAGCAGCCAGACCGAAGCGACAGGGGGGAATTCACCCCTCCACTTT. Encoded protein: CASSQTEATGGNSPLHF.

CDR3 sequence (DNA): TGTGCCATCAGTGAGTCGGGGACAGGGAGCCGAGAGACCCAGTACTTC. It specifies CAISESGTGSRETQYF. The chain couples TRBV10-3 to TRBJ2-5; TRBD1 matches at 9 bases. V lost 0 bases and J lost 4; bases outside the gene matches: 6. The germline gives CDR1 ENHRY, CDR2 SYGVKD. This CDR3 spans 16 amino acids.

This chain joins TRBV6-6 and TRBJ1-1; D is uncertain. This CDR3 is built from 13 residues. V was trimmed by 5 bases and J by 1 base, leaving 8 bases between them. CDR1 and CDR2 (germline): MNHNY, SVGAGI (reference sequence). CDR3 in DNA: TGTGCCAGCAGTCCCCAGAAGAACACTGAAGCTTTCTTT. It is translated as CASSPQKNTEAFF.

The J gene is TRBJ2-1, the V gene TRBV7-2; TRBD2 aligns across 9 bases. CDR1 is SGHTA and CDR2 is FQGNSA in the germline V gene. Trimming cost V 4 bases and J 1 base; bases outside gene matches: 5. This CDR3 comprises 16 residues. The chain's CDR3 is CASSWTLAGSYNEQFF. CDR3 nucleotide sequence: TGTGCCAGCAGCTGGACGCTAGCGGGATCCTACAATGAGCAGTTCTTC.

The chain recombines TRBV7-2 with TRBJ1-1; D is undetermined. Trimming shortened V by 0 bases and J by 5 bases, and 13 bases separated the two germline ends. The CDR3 length is 15 residues. Per the germline V gene, CDR1 is SGHTA and CDR2 is FQGNSA. CDR3 in DNA: TGTGCCAGCAGCTTAGCAACTTCTGGGAGAACTGAAGCTTTCTTT. Its protein is CASSLATSGRTEAFF.

The genes are TRBV9 and TRBJ2-2; D is uncertain. There are 14 residues in the CDR3. The germline gives CDR1 SGDLS, CDR2 YYNGEE. Deletions cut 2 bases from V and 1 base from J, with 6 bases between. CDR3 region: CASSVAGNTGELFF. CDR3 in DNA: TGTGCCAGCAGCGTGGCAGGGAACACCGGGGAGCTGTTTTTT.

The rearrangement joins TRBV14 to TRBJ1-1, with a possible D match to TRBD1 (6 bases). Trimming shortened V by 6 bases and J by 2 bases, and 13 bases separated the two germline ends. CDR1 SGHDN and CDR2 FVKESK come from the germline V gene. The CDR3 is made up of 14 amino acids. Here the CDR3 reads CASRQGSHNTEAFF. In nucleotides, the CDR3 is TGTGCCAGCAGACAGGGCTCCCATAACACTGAAGCTTTCTTT.